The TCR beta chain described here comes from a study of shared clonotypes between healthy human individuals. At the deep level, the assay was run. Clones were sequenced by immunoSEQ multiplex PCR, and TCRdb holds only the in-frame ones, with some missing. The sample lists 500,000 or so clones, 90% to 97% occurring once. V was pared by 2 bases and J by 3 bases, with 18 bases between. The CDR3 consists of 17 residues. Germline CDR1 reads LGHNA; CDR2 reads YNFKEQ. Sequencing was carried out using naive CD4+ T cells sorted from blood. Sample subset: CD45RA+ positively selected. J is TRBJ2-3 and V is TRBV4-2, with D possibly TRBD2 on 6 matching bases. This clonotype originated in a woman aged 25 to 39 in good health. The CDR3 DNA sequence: TGTGCCAGCAGCCAACCCGTGGCGGGGAAGTGGACAGATACGCAGTATTTT. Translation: CASSQPVAGKWTDTQYF.